This note documents a single TCR beta chain sequence. This clonotype was detected once. Its antigen is unknown. No quality values exist for individual bases; no much larger clone is one base distant. One read represents weak support. Peripheral blood CD8+ and CD4+ T cells from healthy donors, Susac syndrome patients and multiple sclerosis patients were profiled using high-throughput TCR beta sequencing. The healthy donors served as controls matched for age and sex. CD8+ TEMRA cells were enriched by FACS, while bulk CD8+ and CD4+ T cells were purified by magnetic negative isolation. Blood was collected in EDTA tubes and processed within 24 hours, with PBMCs isolated through density gradient centrifugation. PBMCs intended for TCR sequencing were cryopreserved in liquid nitrogen and were subsequently thawed in a 37 degrees C water bath. A purity of at least 90% was achieved for sorted or isolated CD4+, CD8+ and CD8+ TEMRA cells.

Sequences LGHDT (CDR1) and YNNKEL (CDR2) are obtained from the germline V gene (reference sequence). From V the trimming removes 5 bases and from J it removes 5 bases, while the gene matches leave 10 bases of the junction unaccounted for. The CDR3, cysteine through phenylalanine, is 17 amino acids long. The read is trimmed to its CDR3 DNA, 51 bases read in frame from base 1. This entry comes from a study of CD8 T cells in Susac syndrome (dated by TCRdb to between 2018 and 2021). General notes on the study: Whether CD8+ T cell activation and differentiation in Susac syndrome was antigen driven was tested using repertoire sequencing. Findings and caveats that apply to the study as a whole: The number of individuals in the TCR sequencing and HLA analysis was acknowledged as relatively small.

RNA was extracted using the RNeasy kit, and about 0.5 to 1 ug of the RNA was reverse transcribed with random hexamers. The immunoSEQ multiplex PCR assay, covering 54 Vbeta and 13 Jbeta segments, was used to amplify TCR beta CDR3 regions. To correct PCR amplification bias, a synthetic template baseline was used for both primer optimization and computational correction. From the authors' description of their analysis: Reads were annotated to V, D and J genes according to IMGT and were analyzed with immunoSEQ Analyzer, with only productive sequences retained. Clonality was computed as one minus Shannon entropy normalized by log2 of the number of productive unique sequences. Public and private clones were assessed among the 100 most prevalent clones of each patient and control. Susac-specific clones were defined as absent from healthy and MS cohorts, around 970 published viral clones and other ImmuneACCESS disease sequences. TCRdb's own reprocessing of the public reads used fastp at Q25 and MiXCR and kept productive beta chains. Duplicate CDR3 protein sequences are folded into a single record with the most common DNA and genes. In this record, the V and J calls reflect TCRdb's handling and not the investigators' own analysis. This sample is represented by approximately 100,000 distinct CDR3 sequences; roughly 95% of them were singletons. Of the sample, 0.075% to 0.1% is held by the ten largest clones.

This sequence uses TRBV3-1 and TRBJ2-5, with TRBD2 matching 14 junction bases. The sample taken for sequencing was CD4+ T cells from PBMCs. The clonotype was recovered from a human donor in good health. CDR3 sequence: CASSFRLAGGPEETQYF. The DNA sequence follows: TGTGCCAGCAGCTTCCGACTAGCGGGAGGGCCGGAGGAGACCCAGTACTTC.